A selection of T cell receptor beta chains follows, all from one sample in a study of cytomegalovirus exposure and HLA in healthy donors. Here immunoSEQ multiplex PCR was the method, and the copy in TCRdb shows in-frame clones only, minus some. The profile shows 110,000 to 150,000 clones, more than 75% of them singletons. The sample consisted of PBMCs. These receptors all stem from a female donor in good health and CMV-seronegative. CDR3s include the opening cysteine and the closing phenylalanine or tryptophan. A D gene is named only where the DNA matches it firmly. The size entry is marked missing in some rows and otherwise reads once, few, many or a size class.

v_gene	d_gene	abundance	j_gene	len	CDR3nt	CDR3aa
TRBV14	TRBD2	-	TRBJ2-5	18	TGTGCCAGCAGCCAAGACCAATGGGGTACTAGCGGGGCCGGGACCCAGTACTTC	CASSQDQWGTSGAGTQYF
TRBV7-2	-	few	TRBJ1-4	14	TGTGCCAGCAGCCCCCAGGGAGGGGCGGAAAAACTGTTTTTT	CASSPQGGAEKLFF
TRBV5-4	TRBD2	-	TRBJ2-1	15	TGTGCCAGCAGCCCTCCTAGCGGGGGGGTCAATGAGCAGTTCTTC	CASSPPSGGVNEQFF
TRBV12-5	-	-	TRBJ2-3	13	TGTGCTAGTGGCCGGGAACTCACAGATACGCAGTATTTT	CASGRELTDTQYF
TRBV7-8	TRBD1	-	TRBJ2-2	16	TGTGCCAGCAGCTCGCCGGGACAGGGAGTCACCGGGGAGCTGTTTTTT	CASSSPGQGVTGELFF
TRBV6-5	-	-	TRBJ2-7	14	TGTGCCAGCAGTATCGACAGGTCGAACTACGAGCAGTACTTC	CASSIDRSNYEQYF
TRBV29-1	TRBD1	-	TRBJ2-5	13	TGCAGCGGCGCAGGGGGCGAACAAGAGACCCAGTACTTC	CSGAGGEQETQYF
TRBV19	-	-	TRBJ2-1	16	TGTGCCAGTAGTATAGTTAGTCTAGCTTCCTACAATGAGCAGTTCTTC	CASSIVSLASYNEQFF
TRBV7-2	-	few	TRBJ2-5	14	TGTGCCAGCAGCGTTAACACTTTCCAGGGGACCCAGTACTTC	CASSVNTFQGTQYF
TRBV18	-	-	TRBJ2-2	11	TGTGCCAATTCGGACACCGGGGAGCTGTTTTTT	CANSDTGELFF
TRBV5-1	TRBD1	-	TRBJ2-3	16	TGCGCCAGCAGCTTGGCCCTGACAGGGACAACAGATACGCAGTATTTT	CASSLALTGTTDTQYF
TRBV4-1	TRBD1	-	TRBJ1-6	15	TGCGCCAGCAGCCAAGTGGGACAGGGGAAATCACCCCTCCACTTT	CASSQVGQGKSPLHF
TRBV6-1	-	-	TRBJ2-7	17	TGTGCCAGCAGTGATACAGGAACATGGAATTTAGGCTACGAGCAGTACTTC	CASSDTGTWNLGYEQYF
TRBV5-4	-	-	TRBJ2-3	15	TGTGCCAGCAGCTTGGGAGGGAGTGGAAGAGATACGCAGTATTTT	CASSLGGSGRDTQYF
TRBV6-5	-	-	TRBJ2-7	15	TGTGCCAGCAGTTACAGGGGGGGGATTTCCTACGAGCAGTACTTC	CASSYRGGISYEQYF
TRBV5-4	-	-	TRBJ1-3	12	TGTGCCAGCAGCTTGGTTCATAACACCATATATTTT	CASSLVHNTIYF
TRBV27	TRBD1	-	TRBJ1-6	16	TGTGCCAGCAGTTTAAGGGGGCGGTTTTATAATTCACCCCTCCACTTT	CASSLRGRFYNSPLHF
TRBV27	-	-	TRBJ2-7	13	TGTGCCAGCAGTTTAAGGGGGAACTACGAGCAGTACTTC	CASSLRGNYEQYF
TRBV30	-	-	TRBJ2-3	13	TGTGCCCGGAGTGCCATCACCGGAGATACGCAGTATTTT	CARSAITGDTQYF
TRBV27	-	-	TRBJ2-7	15	TGTGCCAGCAGTTTATGGTCCGGGAATCAGAACGAGCAGTACTTC	CASSLWSGNQNEQYF
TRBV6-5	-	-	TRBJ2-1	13	TGTGCCAGCAGTTACTCGACTAGGCGGGAGCAGTTCTTC	CASSYSTRREQFF
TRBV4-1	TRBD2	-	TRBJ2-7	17	TGCGCCAGCAGCCAAGATGGGGGTAGCGGGGGCACCTACGAGCAGTACTTC	CASSQDGGSGGTYEQYF
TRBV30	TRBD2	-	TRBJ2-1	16	TGTGCCTGGAGCAACGCCGGGACTAGCGGGAGGAATGAGCAGTTCTTC	CAWSNAGTSGRNEQFF
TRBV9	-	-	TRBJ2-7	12	TGTGCCAGCAGCCCTAGCTCCTACGAGCAGTACTTC	CASSPSSYEQYF
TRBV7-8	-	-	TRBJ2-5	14	TGTGCCAGCAGCTTACAGGACAGCCCAGAGACCCAGTACTTC	CASSLQDSPETQYF
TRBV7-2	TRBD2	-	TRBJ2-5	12	TGTGCCAGCAGCTTATCGGGGGGGACCCAGTACTTC	CASSLSGGTQYF
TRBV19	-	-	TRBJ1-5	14	TGTGCCAGCCGGACAGTATTGGGCAATCAGCCCCAGCATTTT	CASRTVLGNQPQHF
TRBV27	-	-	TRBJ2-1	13	TGTGCCAGCAGTTTATCGAATAGCCTTCCCCCGTTCTTC	CASSLSNSLPPFF
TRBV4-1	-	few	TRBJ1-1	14	TGCGCCAGCAGCCCGAATGGGAGGGGTGATGAAGCTTTCTTT	CASSPNGRGDEAFF